These T cell receptor beta chains were read from a single sample in a study of shared clonotypes between healthy human individuals. Only in-frame clones appear in the TCRdb table, and some are missing; sequencing was by immunoSEQ multiplex PCR. Among around 610,000 clones listed, about 95% were seen once. The sequencing input was naive CD8+ T cells sorted from blood. These receptors were taken from a woman in her twenties or thirties in good health. The CDR3 runs from the conserved cysteine through the conserved F or W. D genes are given only for firm matches. Clone sizes are given selectively: once, few, many, or a class where the clone is expanded.

j_gene | len | d_gene | abundance | v_gene | CDR3aa | CDR3nt
TRBJ2-2 | 11 | - | - | TRBV7-9 | CASRGTGELFF | TGTGCCAGCAGGGGGACCGGGGAGCTGTTTTTT
TRBJ2-1 | 13 | - | - | TRBV27 | CASSLLDYNEQFF | TGTGCCAGCAGTTTACTAGATTACAATGAGCAGTTCTTC
TRBJ2-1 | 11 | - | - | TRBV27 | CATKGGNEQFF | TGTGCCACCAAGGGGGGTAATGAGCAGTTCTTC
TRBJ2-7 | 15 | TRBD1 | - | TRBV2 | CASRKGTGGRAEQYF | TGTGCCAGCAGGAAAGGGACAGGGGGACGTGCCGAGCAGTACTTC
TRBJ2-7 | 15 | - | - | TRBV2 | CASSEGGTVNHEQYF | TGTGCCAGCAGTGAAGGGGGGACCGTTAACCACGAGCAGTACTTC
TRBJ1-5 | 16 | TRBD1 | - | TRBV27 | CASRSVRGRGDQPQHF | TGTGCCAGCCGGTCAGTCAGGGGGCGCGGGGATCAGCCCCAGCATTTT
TRBJ2-7 | 13 | - | - | TRBV19 | CASNRGGNDEQYF | TGTGCCAGTAATCGAGGGGGGAACGACGAGCAGTACTTC
TRBJ2-3 | 15 | - | - | TRBV5-8 | CASSLNQGVTDTQYF | TGTGCCAGCAGCTTGAACCAGGGCGTAACAGATACGCAGTATTTT
TRBJ2-2 | 20 | TRBD2 | - | TRBV28 | CASSRRGRVGAGVRTGELFF | TGTGCCAGCAGCCGGCGAGGTAGGGTAGGAGCGGGAGTTCGGACCGGGGAGCTGTTTTTT
TRBJ2-5 | 17 | TRBD2 | - | TRBV27 | CASSRGTSGRARETQYF | TGTGCCAGCAGCAGGGGGACTAGCGGGAGGGCCCGAGAGACCCAGTACTTC
TRBJ2-2 | 19 | - | once | TRBV7-3 | CASSLRPPFAEINTGELFF | TGTGCCAGCAGCTTAAGGCCCCCTTTCGCGGAGATAAACACCGGGGAGCTGTTTTTT
TRBJ2-2 | 15 | - | once | TRBV27 | CASSFTSSRVGELFF | TGTGCCAGCAGTTTTACTAGCAGTCGCGTCGGGGAGCTGTTTTTT
TRBJ2-7 | 15 | - | - | TRBV28 | CASSLGRGLSYEQYF | TGTGCCAGCAGTTTAGGCAGAGGTCTCTCCTACGAGCAGTACTTC
TRBJ1-3 | 12 | - | - | TRBV29-1 | CSVDRDRNTIYF | TGCAGCGTTGACAGGGATCGAAACACCATATATTTT
TRBJ1-2 | 13 | - | - | TRBV5-4 | CASTSGPNYGYTF | TGTGCCAGCACTTCCGGACCTAACTATGGCTACACCTTC
TRBJ2-7 | 14 | TRBD1 | - | TRBV30 | CAWRQGAFSYEQYF | TGTGCCTGGAGGCAGGGGGCCTTCTCCTACGAGCAGTACTTC
TRBJ2-1 | 15 | - | once | TRBV28 | CASSFRGLLAPEQFF | TGTGCCAGCAGTTTCCGGGGGTTACTAGCCCCTGAGCAGTTCTTC
TRBJ1-1 | 14 | TRBD1 | - | TRBV6-5 | CASSYVGGDTEAFF | TGTGCCAGCAGTTACGTAGGGGGCGACACTGAAGCTTTCTTT
TRBJ2-4 | 11 | - | once | TRBV27 | CASGKWDIQYF | TGTGCCAGCGGAAAGTGGGACATTCAGTACTTC
TRBJ2-7 | 12 | - | - | TRBV5-3 | CARSNRGYEQYF | TGTGCCAGAAGCAATCGAGGCTACGAGCAGTACTTC
TRBJ1-1 | 16 | - | - | TRBV15 | CATSREGTVWDTEAFF | TGTGCCACCAGCAGAGAAGGGACGGTCTGGGACACTGAAGCTTTCTTT
TRBJ2-7 | 14 | TRBD2 | - | TRBV13 | CASSSLAGTYEQYF | TGTGCCAGCAGCTCTCTAGCGGGGACCTACGAGCAGTACTTC
TRBJ2-2 | 16 | - | - | TRBV7-8 | CASSPLRLRLAGELFF | TGTGCCAGCAGCCCCCTGAGATTAAGACTAGCCGGGGAGCTGTTTTTT
TRBJ1-1 | 13 | TRBD1 | - | TRBV19 | CASSGQVLTEAFF | TGTGCCAGTAGTGGACAGGTTCTCACTGAAGCTTTCTTT
TRBJ2-1 | 13 | - | - | TRBV7-9 | CASSWTNGDEQFF | TGTGCCAGCAGCTGGACTAACGGAGATGAGCAGTTCTTC
TRBJ2-7 | 11 | - | - | TRBV19 | CASSSLHEQYF | TGTGCCAGTAGTAGCCTCCACGAGCAGTACTTC
TRBJ1-3 | 14 | - | - | TRBV2 | CASSEGGSGNTIYF | TGTGCCAGCAGTGAAGGTGGATCTGGAAACACCATATATTTT
TRBJ2-7 | 16 | - | once | TRBV29-1 | CSVNGVSGERNYEQYF | TGCAGCGTTAACGGGGTTTCGGGGGAGAGGAATTACGAGCAGTACTTC
TRBJ2-7 | 13 | TRBD1 | - | TRBV28 | CASSWGQGYEQYF | TGTGCCAGCAGTTGGGGACAGGGCTACGAGCAGTACTTC
TRBJ2-1 | 16 | TRBD2 | - | TRBV15 | CATNSPLAGVDNEQFF | TGTGCCACAAATTCTCCTCTAGCGGGGGTCGACAATGAGCAGTTCTTC
TRBJ2-1 | 17 | - | - | TRBV5-8 | CASSLEGRPVGRNEQFF | TGTGCCAGCAGCTTGGAGGGCCGGCCGGTAGGGAGGAATGAGCAGTTCTTC
TRBJ2-7 | 15 | TRBD2 | - | TRBV5-1 | CASSLVAGGRGEQYF | TGCGCCAGCAGCTTGGTAGCGGGAGGGAGAGGAGAGCAGTACTTC
TRBJ2-2 | 16 | TRBD1 | - | TRBV9 | CASSAGQGGIAGELFF | TGTGCCAGCAGCGCTGGACAGGGAGGAATAGCCGGGGAGCTGTTTTTT
TRBJ2-1 | 11 | - | - | TRBV20-1 | CSARDFGKQFF | TGCAGTGCTAGAGATTTTGGGAAGCAGTTCTTC
TRBJ1-1 | 11 | - | - | TRBV6-5 | CASRTNTEAFF | TGTGCCAGCAGAACGAACACTGAAGCTTTCTTT
TRBJ2-3 | 16 | - | - | TRBV30 | CAWKWWASVRTDTQYF | TGTGCCTGGAAGTGGTGGGCTAGCGTGCGCACAGATACGCAGTATTTT
TRBJ2-7 | 15 | - | - | TRBV4-1 | CASSQSHGRPYEQYF | TGCGCCAGCAGCCAATCCCATGGTAGACCCTACGAGCAGTACTTC
TRBJ2-1 | 15 | TRBD2 | - | TRBV29-1 | CSVEAGTSGYNEQFF | TGCAGCGTTGAAGCCGGGACTAGCGGCTACAATGAGCAGTTCTTC
TRBJ2-7 | 17 | - | - | TRBV28 | CASTPRRGRAPSYEQYF | TGTGCCAGCACCCCTCGTAGAGGCAGGGCCCCTTCCTACGAGCAGTACTTC
TRBJ1-4 | 15 | - | - | TRBV2 | CASRKYRDEDEKLFF | TGTGCCAGCAGAAAATACAGGGACGAGGATGAAAAACTGTTTTTT
TRBJ2-3 | 14 | - | - | TRBV4-1 | CASSPHLQGGTQYF | TGCGCCAGCAGCCCCCATTTACAGGGCGGTACGCAGTATTTT
TRBJ1-2 | 12 | - | - | TRBV6-1 | CASSRELYGYTF | TGTGCCAGCAGTCGGGAGTTATATGGCTACACCTTC
TRBJ1-5 | 15 | - | - | TRBV11-2 | CASSLNGRYDQPQHF | TGTGCCAGCAGCTTAAACGGGAGGTACGATCAGCCCCAGCATTTT
TRBJ1-4 | 15 | - | - | TRBV6-5 | CASSYSRPTNEKLFF | TGTGCCAGCAGTTACTCAAGGCCAACTAATGAAAAACTGTTTTTT
TRBJ2-1 | 12 | - | - | TRBV19 | CASSLTTNEQFF | TGTGCCAGTAGTCTGACTACCAATGAGCAGTTCTTC
TRBJ1-1 | 15 | TRBD1 | - | TRBV7-8 | CASTSGTGGSTEAFF | TGTGCCAGCACCTCCGGGACAGGGGGTTCCACTGAAGCTTTCTTT
TRBJ2-3 | 15 | - | - | TRBV5-6 | CASSLAGAPADTQYF | TGTGCCAGCAGCTTAGCAGGGGCGCCAGCAGATACGCAGTATTTT
TRBJ2-7 | 17 | TRBD1 | - | TRBV5-1 | CASSLGWETGGLDEQYF | TGCGCCAGCAGTTTGGGATGGGAAACAGGGGGCTTGGACGAGCAGTACTTC
TRBJ1-1 | 15 | - | once | TRBV5-8 | CASSSRTHLNFEAFF | TGTGCCAGCAGCTCGAGGACGCACCTGAATTTTGAAGCTTTCTTT
TRBJ2-7 | 15 | TRBD1 | - | TRBV6-1 | CASSQRQGSSYEQYF | TGTGCCAGCAGTCAAAGACAGGGAAGCTCCTACGAGCAGTACTTC
TRBJ1-1 | 15 | - | - | TRBV5-4 | CASSSSGQGWTEAFF | TGTGCCAGCAGCTCCTCTGGGCAGGGGTGGACTGAAGCTTTCTTT
TRBJ2-7 | 13 | TRBD1 | - | TRBV6-1 | CASVDRGSYEQYF | TGTGCCAGCGTGGACAGGGGATCCTACGAGCAGTACTTC
TRBJ2-1 | 16 | - | - | TRBV5-4 | CASSLTGSGRGGEQFF | TGTGCCAGCAGCCTAACGGGAAGCGGGAGAGGGGGCGAGCAGTTCTTC
TRBJ2-7 | 11 | - | - | TRBV5-8 | CASSLNPEQYF | TGTGCCAGCAGCTTGAATCCCGAGCAGTACTTC
TRBJ2-1 | 17 | TRBD1 | - | TRBV11-1 | CASSPFPPGQDYNEQFF | TGTGCCAGCAGCCCCTTTCCTCCGGGACAGGACTACAATGAGCAGTTCTTC
TRBJ2-1 | 17 | TRBD2 | - | TRBV9 | CASSVAVAGGPYNEQFF | TGTGCCAGCAGCGTAGCTGTAGCGGGAGGGCCCTACAATGAGCAGTTCTTC
TRBJ2-3 | 12 | - | - | TRBV28 | CASTRRTDTQYF | TGTGCCAGCACCCGACGCACAGATACGCAGTATTTT
TRBJ2-2 | 21 | TRBD2 | once | TRBV5-1 | CASSLAPASWTSGANTGELFF | TGCGCCAGCAGCTTGGCGCCCGCCAGTTGGACTAGCGGGGCGAACACCGGGGAGCTGTTTTTT
TRBJ2-1 | 12 | - | once | TRBV5-4 | CASSYSGNEQFF | TGTGCCAGCAGCTATAGCGGAAATGAGCAGTTCTTC